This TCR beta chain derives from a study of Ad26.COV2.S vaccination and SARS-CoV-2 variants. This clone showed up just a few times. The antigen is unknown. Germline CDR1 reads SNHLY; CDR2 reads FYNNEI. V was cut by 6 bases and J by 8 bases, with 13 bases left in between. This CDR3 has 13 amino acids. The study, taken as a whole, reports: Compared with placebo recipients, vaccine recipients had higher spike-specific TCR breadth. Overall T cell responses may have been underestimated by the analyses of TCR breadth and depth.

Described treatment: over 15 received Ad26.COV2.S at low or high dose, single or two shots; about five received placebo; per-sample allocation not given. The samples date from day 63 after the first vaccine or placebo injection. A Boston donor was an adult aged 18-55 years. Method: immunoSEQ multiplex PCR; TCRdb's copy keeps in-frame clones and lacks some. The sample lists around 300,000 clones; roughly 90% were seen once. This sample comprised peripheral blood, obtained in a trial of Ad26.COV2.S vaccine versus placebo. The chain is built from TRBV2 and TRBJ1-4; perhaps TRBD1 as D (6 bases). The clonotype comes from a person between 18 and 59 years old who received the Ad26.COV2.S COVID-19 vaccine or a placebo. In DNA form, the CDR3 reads TGTGCCAGCAGGGGGGCGACTCGGGAAAAACTGTTTTTT. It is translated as CASRGATREKLFF.